The 29 T cell receptor beta chains listed next were all sequenced from one sample in a study of blood T cell repertoires in COVID-19. Profiled with immunoSEQ multiplex PCR; TCRdb holds only in-frame clones, not every one. The repertoire holds about 270,000 clones, with roughly 85% as singletons. The sample taken for sequencing was PBMCs or T cells enriched from blood (not recorded which). The receptors stem from a woman aged 45-60 years with acute COVID-19.

V usage is TRBV5-6 and J usage is TRBJ1-2; weak D call: TRBD1 (5 bases). The CDR3 sequence is 14 residues long. Germline V gene sequence: CDR1 SGHDT, CDR2 YYEEEE. V was shortened by 0 bases and J by 8 bases, with 14 bases between the two germline ends. The CDR3 region is CASSLEAGVGGYTF. In nucleotides, the CDR3 is TGTGCCAGCAGCTTGGAAGCGGGGGTAGGCGGCTACACCTTC. The complete variable domain, with remaining parts taken from reference TRBV5-6 and TRBJ1-2, reads DAGVTQSPTHLIKTRGQQVTLRCSPKSGHDTVSWYQQALGQGPQFIFQYYEEEERQRGNFPDRFSGHQFPNYSSELNVNALLLGDSALYLCASSLEAGVGGYTFGSGTRLTVV.

This chain links TRBV27 with TRBJ1-3; possibly TRBD1 for D (5 bases). CDR1 and CDR2 from the germline V gene are MNHEY and SMNVEV (reference sequence). Trimming left V 0 bases short and J 6 bases short, with 12 bases between. The CDR3 has 15 residues. As DNA, the CDR3 is TGTGCCAGCAGTTTATCGGGGCAGGACACAAACACCATATATTTT. It yields the protein CASSLSGQDTNTIYF.

This chain links TRBV5-4 with TRBJ2-1, with a tentative D call TRBD1 (5 bases). V was cut by 3 bases and J by 1 base, with 11 bases left in between. CDR3 length equals 15 residues. The germline V gene has CDR1 SGHNT and CDR2 YYREEE (reference sequence). The CDR3 loop reads CASSSVRGSYNEQFF. The CDR3 nucleotides read TGTGCCAGCAGCTCCGTAAGGGGTTCCTACAATGAGCAGTTCTTC.

The chain uses TRBV5-6 and TRBJ1-5; maybe TRBD1 (5 bases). Germline V lookup: CDR1 SGHDT, CDR2 YYEEEE. The CDR3 has 15 amino acids. The V gene lost 4 bases and the J gene lost 5 bases, with 16 bases spanning the gap. The CDR3 nucleotides read TGTGCCAGCAGCGCGCTATCAGGGATAGATCAGCCCCAGCATTTT. Encoded protein: CASSALSGIDQPQHF.

This clone came up a few times. This chain joins TRBV6-5 and TRBJ1-1, with TRBD1 matching 8 bases. The junction had 13 bases not matched to a gene; V was cut back by 8 bases and J by 5 bases. CDR3 length: 15 amino acids. The germline V gene encodes CDR1 MNHEY and CDR2 SVGAGI. The CDR3 sequence is CASRGTGLTTTEAFF. The CDR3 DNA sequence: TGTGCCAGCCGCGGGACAGGACTTACAACAACTGAAGCTTTCTTT.

The chain uses TRBV27 and TRBJ2-7; perhaps TRBD1 as D (7 bases). CDR1 MNHEY and CDR2 SMNVEV come from the germline V gene (reference sequence). There are 17 residues in the CDR3. Trimming took 6 bases from V and 4 from J, leaving 25 bases between them. The CDR3 DNA sequence: TGTGCCAGCAGGGAGAACCGCGGGGAACAGGGGAAGTACGAGCAGTACTTC. It codes for CASRENRGEQGKYEQYF.

This clone was found a few times. The J gene is TRBJ1-5, the V gene TRBV2; TRBD1 agrees at 8 bases. The CDR3 spans 15 residues. The germline gives CDR1 SNHLY, CDR2 FYNNEI. V was pared by 6 bases and J by 0 bases, with 4 bases of the junction left unmatched. The CDR3 loop is CASRTGGNSNQPQHF. The DNA for the CDR3 is TGTGCCAGCAGAACAGGGGGGAATAGCAATCAGCCCCAGCATTTT. The whole variable domain, filled in from reference TRBV2 and TRBJ1-5, reads EPEVTQTPSHQVTQMGQEVILRCVPISNHLYFYWYRQILGQKVEFLVSFYNNEISEKSEIFDDQFSVERPDGSNFTLKIRSTKLEDSAMYFCASRTGGNSNQPQHFGDGTRLSIL.

V usage is TRBV7-9 and J usage is TRBJ1-4; D is unresolved. The CDR3 covers 13 residues. V was pared by 0 bases and J by 12 bases, with 11 bases between. Germline V gives CDR1 SEHNR, CDR2 FQNEAQ (reference sequence). This CDR3 reads CASSLALRGELFF. The CDR3 DNA reads TGTGCCAGCAGCTTAGCTCTCCGGGGAGAACTGTTTTTT.

The V and J genes are TRBV6-5 and TRBJ1-1, with D uncertain. V dropped 9 bases and J dropped 1 base, with 12 bases sitting between them. The CDR3 runs 13 residues. The germline gives CDR1 MNHEY, CDR2 SVGAGI. CDR3 nucleotides: TGTGCCAGTTCCCGGGTTAAGAACACTGAAGCTTTCTTT. Protein sequence: CASSRVKNTEAFF.

J is TRBJ1-2 and V is TRBV6-5, with 7 bases that match TRBD1. The junction had 5 bases not matched to a gene; V was cut back by 4 bases and J by 0 bases. Germline V CDR1 and CDR2: MNHEY, SVGAGI. The CDR3 extends over 15 amino acids. The CDR3 loop reads CASSSLGQTNYGYTF. In nucleotides, the CDR3 is TGTGCCAGCAGTTCCTTGGGACAGACTAACTATGGCTACACCTTC.

The genes are TRBV2 and TRBJ1-4; D possibly corresponds to TRBD1 (5 bases). V lost 10 bases, J lost 0 bases, and 9 bases lay in between. The germline CDR1 and CDR2 sequences are SNHLY and FYNNEI. The CDR3 contains 13 residues. The CDR3 sequence: CATKGSTNEKLFF. Written as DNA, the CDR3 is TGTGCCACCAAGGGGTCAACTAATGAAAAACTGTTTTTT.

The rearrangement uses TRBV9 and TRBJ2-5, with 7 nucleotides matching TRBD1. The CDR3 is 14 amino acids. The germline gives CDR1 SGDLS, CDR2 YYNGEE. The ends lost 4 bases at V and 5 bases at J; junction bases unmatched: 8. The CDR3 sequence: CASSPAEGGETQYF. The DNA for the CDR3 is TGTGCCAGCAGCCCCGCGGAAGGGGGCGAGACCCAGTACTTC.

This clone was observed once. The CDR3 sequence: CASSQSPGTSGGHYNEQFF. CDR3 DNA: TGTGCCAGCAGCCAAAGTCCCGGGACTAGCGGGGGCCACTACAATGAGCAGTTCTTC. The V and J genes are TRBV3-1 (or the pseudogene TRBV3-2) and TRBJ2-1; TRBD2 aligns across 14 bases. The length of the CDR3 is 19 residues. CDR1 LGHDT and CDR2 YNNKEL come from the germline V gene (reference sequence). V shed 2 bases, J shed 3 bases, and the junction held 9 bases outside the gene matches.

This chain connects TRBV12-3 or TRBV12-4 to TRBJ1-4; D is possibly TRBD1 (5 bases). Trimming cost V 3 bases and J 6 bases, with 8 bases left between them. CDR3 size: 13 residues. The CDR3 DNA is TGTGCCAGCAGTTTCGGGGGGGATGAAAAACTGTTTTTT. The encoded protein is CASSFGGDEKLFF.

This sequence joins TRBV4-2 and TRBJ2-1, with 8 bases fitting TRBD2. Unmatched junction bases numbered 6, after V lost 0 bases and J lost 5 bases. Germline loops: CDR1 LGHNA, CDR2 YNFKEQ. The CDR3 length is 16 residues. CDR3 coding DNA: TGTGCCAGCAGCCAAGAGAACGGGGGGGCCCACAATGAGCAGTTCTTC. Its protein is CASSQENGGAHNEQFF.

The gene calls are TRBV4-3 and TRBJ2-7; D perhaps matches TRBD2 (5 bases). The CDR3 loop spans 14 amino acids. V was cut by 5 bases and J by 6 bases, with 17 bases left in between. Germline loops: CDR1 LGHNA, CDR2 YSLEER. The CDR3, as DNA: TGCGCCAGCAGCGAGGGAACCCGGACGGTCGAGCAGTACTTC. Encoded protein: CASSEGTRTVEQYF.

This sequence joins TRBV5-6 and TRBJ1-4; the match to TRBD1 covers 9 bases. The CDR3 runs to 14 residues. With 0 bases clipped from V and 9 bases from J, the junction kept 3 bases outside the gene matches. The germline CDR1 and CDR2 sequences are SGHDT and YYEEEE. The DNA of the CDR3 is TGTGCCAGCAGCTTGGATGGACAGGGGAAAAAACTGTTTTTT. It encodes CASSLDGQGKKLFF.

V gene TRBV5-1 combines with J gene TRBJ2-3; D is perhaps TRBD1 (5 bases). There are 15 residues in the CDR3. The germline V gene encodes CDR1 SGHRS and CDR2 YFSETQ. V was trimmed by 7 bases and J by 5 bases, leaving 20 bases between them. The CDR3 loop is CASAEQGYLLDTQYF. The CDR3 nucleotides are TGCGCCAGCGCGGAGCAGGGCTACTTATTAGATACGCAGTATTTT.

The chain links TRBV18 to TRBJ1-2, with 10 bases fitting TRBD1. The CDR3 runs 15 residues. Trimming took 0 bases from V and 7 from J; bases not matched to a gene: 5. CDR1 is KGHSH and CDR2 is LQKENI in the germline V gene. The CDR3 coding sequence is TGTGCCAGCTCACCACCGGGGGACAGGGGATTTGGCTACACCTTC. Protein: CASSPPGDRGFGYTF.

The chain couples TRBV19 to TRBJ1-6, with a tentative D call TRBD1 (5 bases). The CDR3 has 14 amino acids. Germline-derived CDR1 and CDR2 are LNHDA and SQIVND (reference sequence). V was trimmed by 8 bases and J by 5 bases, leaving 13 bases between them. The CDR3 spells CASRGASDNSPLHF. CDR3 nucleotides: TGTGCCAGTCGCGGGGCTTCGGATAATTCACCCCTCCACTTT. The full variable domain, completed using reference TRBV19 and TRBJ1-6, is DGGITQSPKYLFRKEGQNVTLSCEQNLNHDAMYWYRQDPGQGLRLIYYSQIVNDFQKGDIAEGYSVSREKKESFPLTVTSAQKNPTAFYLCASRGASDNSPLHFGNGTRLTVT.

This clone was counted only a few times. V gene TRBV5-1 combines with J gene TRBJ1-2; TRBD1 might be the D (6 bases). This CDR3 is built from 13 residues. CDR1 and CDR2 from the germline V gene are SGHRS and YFSETQ. The V end was cut by 6 bases, the J end by 0 bases, with 9 bases between. The CDR3 loop reads CASTGQANYGYTF. The CDR3 bases are TGCGCCAGCACGGGACAAGCTAACTATGGCTACACCTTC.

This chain links TRBV5-4 with TRBJ2-2; D might be TRBD2 (6 bases). CDR1 and CDR2 (germline): SGHNT, YYREEE (reference sequence). With 0 bases removed from V and 1 base from J, the gap between germline ends came to 13 bases. The CDR3 covers 17 residues. The CDR3 DNA sequence: TGTGCCAGCAGCTTGGCCTTTTCGGGGGTGAACACCGGGGAGCTGTTTTTT. It codes for CASSLAFSGVNTGELFF.

The J gene is TRBJ2-3, the V gene TRBV4-1; D perhaps matches TRBD2 (7 bases). CDR1 is MGHRA and CDR2 is YSYEKL in the germline V gene. The CDR3 consists of 17 residues. V was cut by 0 bases and J by 0 bases, with 13 bases left in between. CDR3 coding DNA: TGCGCCAGCAGCCAAGATGGGGGGGCCCGAAGCACAGATACGCAGTATTTT. This gives the protein CASSQDGGARSTDTQYF.

The CDR3 is CASSVEADAGDTEAFF. The CDR3 DNA is TGTGCCAGCAGCGTAGAGGCCGACGCAGGTGACACTGAAGCTTTCTTT. The chain has TRBV9 and TRBJ1-1, with D hard to call. Trimming removed 0 bases at V and 3 bases at J, with 15 bases between. CDR3 length: 16 amino acids. Germline V gives CDR1 SGDLS, CDR2 YYNGEE.

The rearrangement joins TRBV6-2 or TRBV6-3 to TRBJ2-3; D gene uncertain. This CDR3 contains 16 residues. The germline gives CDR1 MNHEY, CDR2 SVGEGT. The V end was cut by 2 bases, the J end by 3 bases, with 15 bases between. CDR3 DNA sequence: TGTGCCAGCAGTTACAAGTCCCCGGGTAGAACAGATACGCAGTATTTT. It translates to CASSYKSPGRTDTQYF.

This chain uses TRBV7-9 with TRBJ2-7, with 12 bases lining up with TRBD1. Germline V CDR1 and CDR2: SEHNR, FQNEAQ (reference sequence). The CDR3 extends over 18 amino acids. The V segment lost 0 bases and the J segment 10 bases; nucleotides outside the gene matches: 16. The CDR3 sequence: CASSLAGIGTGGLRAQYF. CDR3 DNA sequence: TGTGCCAGCAGCTTAGCCGGTATCGGGACAGGGGGCCTCCGAGCACAGTACTTC. Combining the CDR3 with reference TRBV7-9 and TRBJ2-7 gives the whole variable domain DTGVSQNPRHKITKRGQNVTFRCDPISEHNRLYWYRQTLGQGPEFLTYFQNEAQLEKSRLLSDRFSAERPKGSFSTLEIQRTEQGDSAMYLCASSLAGIGTGGLRAQYFGPGTRLTVT.

This chain links TRBV2 with TRBJ1-6; possibly TRBD1 for D (5 bases). Looked up from germline, CDR1 is SNHLY and CDR2 is FYNNEI. Trimming pared 3 bases from V and 9 bases from J, leaving 21 bases between. The CDR3 spans 17 residues. CDR3 coding DNA: TGTGCCAGCAGTGAGCGGGGGGATATCATCCGGGGTTCACCCCTCCACTTT. Amino acids: CASSERGDIIRGSPLHF.

In nucleotides, the CDR3 is TGTGCCAGCAGCTTAGCTGGGACAGGGGGCCACACTGAAGCTTTCTTT. This translates into CASSLAGTGGHTEAFF. J is TRBJ1-1 and V is TRBV7-9; 12 positions match TRBD1. With V trimmed by 0 bases and J by 3 bases, 2 bases remained unmatched. The CDR3 spans 16 residues. The germline CDR1 and CDR2 sequences are SEHNR and FQNEAQ (reference sequence).

The rearrangement uses TRBV5-1 and TRBJ2-3, with D possibly matching TRBD1 (5 bases). The CDR3 is made up of 15 amino acids. The V and J ends lost 1 base and 1 base respectively, with 10 bases between them. Germline CDR1 SGHRS, CDR2 YFSETQ. The CDR3 DNA reads TGCGCCAGCAGCTTGACAGGCGACGGCACAGATACGCAGTATTTT. It specifies CASSLTGDGTDTQYF.